These T cell receptor beta chains were read from a single sample in a study of shared clonotypes between healthy human individuals. Libraries were prepared by immunoSEQ multiplex PCR; TCRdb keeps only in-frame clonotypes and omits some of them. Counted here are over 950,000 clones, about 72% occurring once; the ten biggest clones make up about 0.94%. Sequenced: memory CD4+ T cells from PBMCs. The receptor source for this set is a man aged 18 to 30 in good health. Some clones in this sample may be carry-over from other donors' samples. The conserved cysteine and the conserved F or W are not part of the CDR3 here. The D gene is left open where the match is weak.

j_gene,v_gene,d_gene,CDR3aa
TRBJ2-3,TRBV30,TRBD2,AWRLGREADTQY
TRBJ2-3,TRBV6-1,-,ASSEGQATDTQY
TRBJ2-3,TRBV25-1,-,ASSGAGAGFDTQY
TRBJ1-5,TRBV7-6,-,ASSLAQGDQPQH
TRBJ1-1,TRBV19,TRBD1,ASRGQGASEAF
TRBJ2-3,TRBV5-1,-,ASSFMLAGSTDTQY
TRBJ2-5,TRBV30,-,AWSPSRETQY
TRBJ1-1,TRBV9,TRBD1,ASMGQGGTEAF
TRBJ2-5,TRBV18,-,ASSPPGGGTETQY
TRBJ1-6,TRBV9,-,ASSVGQINSPLH
TRBJ1-1,TRBV28,-,ASSLGGGDEAF
TRBJ2-7,TRBV7-2,TRBD2,ASSLAGRAAEQY
TRBJ1-2,TRBV5-4,TRBD1,ASSLVGQINYGYT
TRBJ2-7,TRBV14,-,ASSQPDLGEQY
TRBJ1-2,TRBV6-4,-,ASSEFRVDGYT
TRBJ1-1,TRBV7-2,TRBD1,ASSIHRGPSTEAF
TRBJ1-2,TRBV9,TRBD1,ASSDRGTVGGYT
TRBJ2-2,TRBV7-3,-,ASSPSRDTGELF
TRBJ1-1,TRBV30,-,AWSVRGTEAF
TRBJ1-1,TRBV2,TRBD1,ASSRQGADTEAF
TRBJ2-1,TRBV9,TRBD1,ASSGTGEGEQF
TRBJ2-5,TRBV11-2,-,ASSARETQY
TRBJ1-5,TRBV28,-,ASSFRNLDSYSNQPQH
TRBJ2-1,TRBV2,-,ASSEYGRGDNEQF
TRBJ1-1,TRBV29-1,-,SGGEENTEAF
TRBJ1-1,TRBV27,-,ASSLINQGGTEAF
TRBJ1-2,TRBV28,-,ASSLSFGSNYGYT
TRBJ2-1,TRBV7-2,TRBD1,ASSAPRRDSIYNEQF
TRBJ1-1,TRBV30,-,ARGRLANTEAF
TRBJ1-2,TRBV25-1,-,ASSERALGYT
TRBJ1-2,TRBV28,TRBD1,ASSTKGAWGYT
TRBJ1-1,TRBV19,TRBD1,ASSPRGLGRAF
TRBJ2-5,TRBV27,-,ASSYSGLETQY
TRBJ2-2,TRBV11-2,TRBD2,ASSLRGASGRTGELF
TRBJ1-5,TRBV6-5,-,ASRAGDQPQH
TRBJ2-4,TRBV5-4,-,ASSLGVAKNIQY
TRBJ2-5,TRBV7-9,TRBD1,ASSYYPDREETQY
TRBJ1-1,TRBV5-1,-,ASSLVGGRDTEAF
TRBJ2-7,TRBV7-6,-,ASSLQEGPYEQY
TRBJ2-7,TRBV5-1,TRBD1,ASSPIGQGAGEQY
TRBJ1-5,TRBV4-1,TRBD1,ASSQGRTGDQPQH
TRBJ2-7,TRBV10-3,TRBD1,AISLTGPPSYYEQY
TRBJ2-1,TRBV28,TRBD1,ASSPQPGQGRNEQF
TRBJ2-3,TRBV6-6,-,ASTPSGADTQY
TRBJ1-5,TRBV29-1,TRBD1,SVAQGANQPQH
TRBJ2-2,TRBV11-2,TRBD2,ASRPNYSGMGTGELF
TRBJ2-7,TRBV9,-,ASSVSHAAYEQY
TRBJ2-4,TRBV27,TRBD2,ASSYLSGSSPKNIQY
TRBJ2-5,TRBV5-4,-,ASSGRSRVGETQY
TRBJ2-2,TRBV12-5,-,ASGLEEGTGELF
TRBJ2-7,TRBV5-1,TRBD1,ASSLLITGDYEQY
TRBJ2-1,TRBV10-3,-,AISEGDFSYNEQF
TRBJ2-7,TRBV6-5,-,ASRWDSRSSYEQY
TRBJ2-2,TRBV4-1,TRBD2,ASSQDPTGLAGANTGELF